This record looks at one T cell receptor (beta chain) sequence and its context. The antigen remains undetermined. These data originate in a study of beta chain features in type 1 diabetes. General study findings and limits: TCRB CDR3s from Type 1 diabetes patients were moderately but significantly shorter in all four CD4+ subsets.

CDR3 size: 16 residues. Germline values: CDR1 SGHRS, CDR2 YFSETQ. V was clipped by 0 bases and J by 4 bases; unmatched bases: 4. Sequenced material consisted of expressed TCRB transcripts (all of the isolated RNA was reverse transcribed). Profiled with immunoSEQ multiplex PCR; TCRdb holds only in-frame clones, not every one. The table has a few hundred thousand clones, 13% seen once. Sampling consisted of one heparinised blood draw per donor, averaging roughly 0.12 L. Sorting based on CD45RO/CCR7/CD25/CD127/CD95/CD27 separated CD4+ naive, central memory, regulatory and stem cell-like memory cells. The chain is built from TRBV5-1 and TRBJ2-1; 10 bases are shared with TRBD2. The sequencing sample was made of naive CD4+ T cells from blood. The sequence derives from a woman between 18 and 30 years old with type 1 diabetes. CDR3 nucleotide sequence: TGCGCCAGCAGCTTGGCCGCGACTAGCGGGTACAATGAGCAGTTCTTC. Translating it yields CASSLAATSGYNEQFF.